These 6 T cell receptor beta chains came from one sample sequenced in a study of technical replicates of blood from several donors. TCRdb's table, derived via immunoSEQ multiplex PCR, lists solely in-frame clones and lacks some. The sample records some 64,000 clones, less than 98% being singletons. Sequencing input: T cells isolated from PBMCs. All receptors derive from a human donor in good health.

The chain uses TRBV5-4 and TRBJ1-6; 10 bases line up with TRBD1. The CDR3 is made up of 16 amino acids. V lost 4 bases to trimming and J lost 7 bases; unmatched junction nucleotides: 8. Germline values: CDR1 SGHNT, CDR2 YYREEE (reference sequence). Here the CDR3 DNA reads TGTGCCAGCAGCATGAGGGACAGGGGCGAAAATTCACCCCTCCACTTT. Its translation is CASSMRDRGENSPLHF.

The chain joins TRBV6-1 to TRBJ2-2; TRBD1 is a possible D gene (5 bases). The germline CDR1 and CDR2 sequences are MNHNS and SASEGT. V shed 4 bases and J shed 6 bases, with 12 bases lying between them. CDR3 size: 14 residues. In DNA, the CDR3 is TGTGCCAGCAGTGTAAAACAGGTTCCCGGGGAGCTGTTTTTT. Its protein is CASSVKQVPGELFF.

V and J are TRBV30 and TRBJ2-3; 9 bases fit TRBD1. The CDR3 loop spans 15 amino acids. With V trimmed by 2 bases and J by 6 bases, 9 bases remained unmatched. Looked up from germline, CDR1 is GTSNPN and CDR2 is SVGIG (reference sequence). CDR3 protein: CAWSTPDRGWDTQYF. The DNA of the CDR3 is TGTGCCTGGAGTACACCGGACAGGGGATGGGATACGCAGTATTTT. Variable domain in full (rest from reference TRBV30 and TRBJ2-3): SQTIHQWPATLVQPVGSPLSLECTVEGTSNPNLYWYRQAAGRGLQLLFYSVGIGQISSEVPQNLSASRPQDRQFILSSKKLLLSDSGFYLCAWSTPDRGWDTQYFGPGTRLTVL.

The V and J genes are TRBV6-1 and TRBJ2-1; 12 bases line up with TRBD2. Germline values: CDR1 MNHNS, CDR2 SASEGT. CDR3 length: 16 residues. Unmatched junction bases numbered 8, after V lost 1 base and J lost 10 bases. CDR3 protein: CASSEGPSGGAREQFF. DNA of the CDR3: TGTGCCAGCAGTGAAGGGCCTAGCGGGGGGGCCAGGGAGCAGTTCTTC.

Here the CDR3 reads CASSQGGGQGGGNTIYF. CDR3 nucleotides: TGTGCCAGCAGCCAAGGCGGGGGACAGGGCGGTGGAAACACCATATATTTT. J is TRBJ1-3 and V is TRBV4-2; 9 nucleotides agree with TRBD1. The CDR3 covers 17 residues. Germline V gene sequence: CDR1 LGHNA, CDR2 YNFKEQ. V shed 1 base and J 3 bases; nucleotides not matched to a gene: 7.

This chain uses TRBV10-1 with TRBJ2-3; TRBD2 matches at 7 bases. CDR3 size: 15 residues. V trimming: 3 bases; J trimming: 1 base; junction bases outside the gene matches: 4. Germline V gives CDR1 WNHNN, CDR2 SYGVQD (reference sequence). CDR3 sequence: CASSEGLAGTDTQYF. The CDR3 coding sequence is TGCGCCAGCAGTGAAGGTCTAGCGGGCACAGATACGCAGTATTTT.